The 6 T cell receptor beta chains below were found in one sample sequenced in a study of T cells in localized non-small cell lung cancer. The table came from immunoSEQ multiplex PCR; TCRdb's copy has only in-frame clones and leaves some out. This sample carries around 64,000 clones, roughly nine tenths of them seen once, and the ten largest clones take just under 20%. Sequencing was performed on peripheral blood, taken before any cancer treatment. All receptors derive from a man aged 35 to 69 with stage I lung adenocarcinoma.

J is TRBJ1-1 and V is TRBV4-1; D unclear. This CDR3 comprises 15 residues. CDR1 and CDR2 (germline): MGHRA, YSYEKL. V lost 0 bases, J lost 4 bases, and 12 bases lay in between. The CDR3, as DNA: TGCGCCAGCAGCCAAGATCCCGGCCGGGCCACTGAAGCTTTCTTT. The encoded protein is CASSQDPGRATEAFF.

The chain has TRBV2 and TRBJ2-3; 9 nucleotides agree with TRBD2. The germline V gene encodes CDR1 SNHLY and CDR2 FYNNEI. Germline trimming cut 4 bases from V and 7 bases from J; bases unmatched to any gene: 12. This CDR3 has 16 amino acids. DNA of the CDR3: TGTGCCAGCAGTGGCGGGACTAGCTACCGGGCGTATACGCAGTATTTT. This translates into CASSGGTSYRAYTQYF. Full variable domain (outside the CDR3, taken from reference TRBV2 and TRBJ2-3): EPEVTQTPSHQVTQMGQEVILRCVPISNHLYFYWYRQILGQKVEFLVSFYNNEISEKSEIFDDQFSVERPDGSNFTLKIRSTKLEDSAMYFCASSGGTSYRAYTQYFGPGTRLTVL.

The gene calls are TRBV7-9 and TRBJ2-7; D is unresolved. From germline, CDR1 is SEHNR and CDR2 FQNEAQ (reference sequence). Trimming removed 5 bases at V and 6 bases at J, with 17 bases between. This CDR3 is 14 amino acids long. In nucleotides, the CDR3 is TGTGCCAGCAGCCTGCCCCTGCTCCCGGGCGAGCAGTACTTC. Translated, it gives CASSLPLLPGEQYF.

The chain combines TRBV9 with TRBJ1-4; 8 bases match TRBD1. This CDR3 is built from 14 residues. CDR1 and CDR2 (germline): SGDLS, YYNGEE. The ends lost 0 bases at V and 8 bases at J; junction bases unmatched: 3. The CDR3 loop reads CASSVGTGREKLFF. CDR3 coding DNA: TGTGCCAGCAGCGTAGGGACAGGGCGGGAAAAACTGTTTTTT.

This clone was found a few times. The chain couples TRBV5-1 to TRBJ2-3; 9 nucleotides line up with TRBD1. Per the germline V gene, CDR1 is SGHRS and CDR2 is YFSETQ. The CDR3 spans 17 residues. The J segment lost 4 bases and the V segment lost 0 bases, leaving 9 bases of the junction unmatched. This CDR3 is CASSLAGQGGIADTQYF. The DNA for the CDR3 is TGCGCCAGCAGCTTGGCGGGACAGGGAGGGATCGCAGATACGCAGTATTTT.

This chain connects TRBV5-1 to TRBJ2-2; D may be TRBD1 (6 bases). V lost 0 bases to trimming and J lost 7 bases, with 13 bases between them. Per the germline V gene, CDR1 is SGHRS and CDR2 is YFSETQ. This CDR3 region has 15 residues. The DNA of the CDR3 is TGCGCCAGCAGCTTGGTCTGGGGGCCTAGCGGGGAGCTGTTTTTT. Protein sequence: CASSLVWGPSGELFF.